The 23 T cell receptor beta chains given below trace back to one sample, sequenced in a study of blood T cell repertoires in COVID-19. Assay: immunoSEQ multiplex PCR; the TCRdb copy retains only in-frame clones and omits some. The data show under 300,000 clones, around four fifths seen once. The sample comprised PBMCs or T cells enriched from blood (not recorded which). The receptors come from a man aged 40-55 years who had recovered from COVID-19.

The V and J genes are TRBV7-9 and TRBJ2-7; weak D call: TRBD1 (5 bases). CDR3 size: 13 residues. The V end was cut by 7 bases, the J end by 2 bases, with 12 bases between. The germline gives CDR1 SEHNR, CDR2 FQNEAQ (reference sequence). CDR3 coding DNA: TGTGCCAGCACCTCCGGCAGGGCCTACGAGCAGTACTTC. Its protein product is CASTSGRAYEQYF. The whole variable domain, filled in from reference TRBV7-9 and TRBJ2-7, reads DTGVSQNPRHKITKRGQNVTFRCDPISEHNRLYWYRQTLGQGPEFLTYFQNEAQLEKSRLLSDRFSAERPKGSFSTLEIQRTEQGDSAMYLCASTSGRAYEQYFGPGTRLTVT.

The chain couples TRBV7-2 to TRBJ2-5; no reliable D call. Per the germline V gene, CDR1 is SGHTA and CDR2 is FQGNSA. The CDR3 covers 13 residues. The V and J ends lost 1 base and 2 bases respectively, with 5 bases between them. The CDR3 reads CASSLGYQETQYF. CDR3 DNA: TGTGCCAGCAGCTTAGGCTATCAAGAGACCCAGTACTTC.

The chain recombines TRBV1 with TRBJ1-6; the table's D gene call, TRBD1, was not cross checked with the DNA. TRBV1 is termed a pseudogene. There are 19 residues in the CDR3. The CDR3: CTSSQDKNTQSSYNSPLHF. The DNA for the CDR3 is TGCACCAGCAGCCAAGATAAGAACACACAAAGCTCCTATAATTCACCCCTCCACTTT.

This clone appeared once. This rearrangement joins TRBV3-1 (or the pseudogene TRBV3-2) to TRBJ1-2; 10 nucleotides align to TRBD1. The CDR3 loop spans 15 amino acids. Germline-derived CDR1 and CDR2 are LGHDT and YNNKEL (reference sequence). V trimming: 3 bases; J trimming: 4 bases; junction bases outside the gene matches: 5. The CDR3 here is CASSHLGQGSYGYTF. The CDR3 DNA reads TGTGCCAGCAGCCATTTGGGACAGGGGTCCTATGGCTACACCTTC.

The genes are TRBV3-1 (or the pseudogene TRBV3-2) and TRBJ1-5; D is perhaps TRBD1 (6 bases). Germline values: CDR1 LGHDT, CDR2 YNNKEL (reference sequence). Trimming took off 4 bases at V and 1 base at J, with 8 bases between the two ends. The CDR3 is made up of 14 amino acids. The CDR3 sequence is CASSPGASNQPQHF. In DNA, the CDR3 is TGTGCCAGCAGCCCAGGGGCCAGCAATCAGCCCCAGCATTTT.

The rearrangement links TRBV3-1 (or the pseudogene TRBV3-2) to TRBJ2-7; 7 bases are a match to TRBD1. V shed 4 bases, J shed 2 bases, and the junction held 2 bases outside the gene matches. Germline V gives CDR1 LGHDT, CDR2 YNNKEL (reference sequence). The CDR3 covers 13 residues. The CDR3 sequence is CASSPTGPYEQYF. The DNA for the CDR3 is TGTGCCAGCAGCCCGACAGGGCCCTACGAGCAGTACTTC.

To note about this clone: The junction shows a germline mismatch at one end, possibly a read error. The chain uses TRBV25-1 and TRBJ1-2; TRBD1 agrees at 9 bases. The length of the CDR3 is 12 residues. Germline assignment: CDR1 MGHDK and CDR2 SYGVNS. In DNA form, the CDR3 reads TGTGCCAGCAGTGACCCGGGACAGGGTCCCATCTTC. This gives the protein CASSDPGQGPIF.

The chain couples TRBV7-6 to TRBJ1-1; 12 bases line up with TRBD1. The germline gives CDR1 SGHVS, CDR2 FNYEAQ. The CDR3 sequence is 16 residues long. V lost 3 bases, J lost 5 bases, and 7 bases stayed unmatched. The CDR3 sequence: CASSLGQGASGTEAFF. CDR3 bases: TGTGCCAGCAGCTTGGGACAGGGGGCGAGCGGGACTGAAGCTTTCTTT.

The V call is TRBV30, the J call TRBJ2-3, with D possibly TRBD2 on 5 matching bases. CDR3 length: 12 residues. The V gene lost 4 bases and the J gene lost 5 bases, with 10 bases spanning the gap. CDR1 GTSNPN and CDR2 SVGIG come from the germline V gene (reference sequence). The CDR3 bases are TGTGCCTGGATGTCGAGGGTAGATACGCAGTATTTT. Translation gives CAWMSRVDTQYF. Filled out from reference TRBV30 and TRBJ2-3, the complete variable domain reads SQTIHQWPATLVQPVGSPLSLECTVEGTSNPNLYWYRQAAGRGLQLLFYSVGIGQISSEVPQNLSASRPQDRQFILSSKKLLLSDSGFYLCAWMSRVDTQYFGPGTRLTVL.

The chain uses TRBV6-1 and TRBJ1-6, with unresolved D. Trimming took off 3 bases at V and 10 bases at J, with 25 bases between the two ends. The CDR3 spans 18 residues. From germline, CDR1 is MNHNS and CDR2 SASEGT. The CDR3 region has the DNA TGTGCCAGCAGTGACCGCCGTCCTTTTAGTTCCGGAGGCTCACCCCTCCACTTT. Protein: CASSDRRPFSSGGSPLHF.

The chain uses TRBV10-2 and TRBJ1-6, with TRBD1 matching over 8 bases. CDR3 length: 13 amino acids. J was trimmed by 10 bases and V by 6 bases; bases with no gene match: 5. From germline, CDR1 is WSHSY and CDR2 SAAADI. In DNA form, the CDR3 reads TGCGCCAGCAGAGGACAGGGTATATCACCCCTCCACTTT. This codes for CASRGQGISPLHF.

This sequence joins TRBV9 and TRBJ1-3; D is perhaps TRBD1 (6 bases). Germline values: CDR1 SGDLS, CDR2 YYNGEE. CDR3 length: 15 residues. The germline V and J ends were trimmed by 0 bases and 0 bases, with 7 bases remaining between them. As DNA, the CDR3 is TGTGCCAGCAGCGTAGAAGGGGGCTCTGGAAACACCATATATTTT. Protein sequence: CASSVEGGSGNTIYF.

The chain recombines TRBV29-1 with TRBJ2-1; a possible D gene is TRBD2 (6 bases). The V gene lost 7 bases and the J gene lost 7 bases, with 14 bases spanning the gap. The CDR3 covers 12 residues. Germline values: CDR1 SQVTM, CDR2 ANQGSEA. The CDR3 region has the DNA TGCAGCGCCCCCCCCCGGGGGAATGAGCAGTTCTTC. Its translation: CSAPPRGNEQFF.

The CDR3 spells CASSSTGLSQPQHF. In DNA, the CDR3 is TGTGCCAGCAGCTCCACAGGGTTATCTCAGCCCCAGCATTTT. The chain uses TRBV7-2 and TRBJ1-5; possible D gene TRBD1, 6 bases. V was clipped by 4 bases and J by 6 bases, with 13 bases between them. The CDR3 is 14 residues long. Germline assignment: CDR1 SGHTA and CDR2 FQGNSA.

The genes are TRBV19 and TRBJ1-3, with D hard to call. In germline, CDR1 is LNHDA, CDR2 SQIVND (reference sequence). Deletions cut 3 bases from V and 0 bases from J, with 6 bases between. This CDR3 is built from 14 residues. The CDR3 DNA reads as TGTGCCAGTAGTATTCTCTACTCTGGAAACACCATATATTTT. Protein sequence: CASSILYSGNTIYF.

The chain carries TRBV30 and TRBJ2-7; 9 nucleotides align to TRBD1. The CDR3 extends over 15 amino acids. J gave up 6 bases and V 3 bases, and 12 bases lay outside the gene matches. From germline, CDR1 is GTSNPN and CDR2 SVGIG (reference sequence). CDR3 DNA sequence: TGTGCCTGGAGAAACAGGGGGCTCTTAGGGGGCGAGCAGTACTTC. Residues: CAWRNRGLLGGEQYF.

CDR3 amino acids: CAWSVRQGNGQPQHF. CDR3 DNA sequence: TGTGCCTGGAGTGTGAGACAGGGGAATGGTCAGCCCCAGCATTTT. The rearrangement uses TRBV30 and TRBJ1-5; 8 positions match TRBD1. The length of the CDR3 is 15 residues. The germline V gene encodes CDR1 GTSNPN and CDR2 SVGIG (reference sequence). The V and J ends lost 0 bases and 6 bases, in that order; junction bases with no gene match: 7.

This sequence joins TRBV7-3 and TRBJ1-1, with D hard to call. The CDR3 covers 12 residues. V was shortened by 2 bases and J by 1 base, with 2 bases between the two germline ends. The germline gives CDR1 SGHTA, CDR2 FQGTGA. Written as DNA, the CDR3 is TGTGCCAGCAGCTTACAGAACACTGAAGCTTTCTTT. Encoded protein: CASSLQNTEAFF.

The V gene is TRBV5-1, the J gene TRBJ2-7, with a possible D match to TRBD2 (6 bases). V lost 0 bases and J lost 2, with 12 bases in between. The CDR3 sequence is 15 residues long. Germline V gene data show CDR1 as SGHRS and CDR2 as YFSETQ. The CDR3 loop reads CASSLAAGPPYEQYF. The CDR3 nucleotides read TGCGCCAGCAGCTTGGCTGCGGGGCCACCCTACGAGCAGTACTTC.

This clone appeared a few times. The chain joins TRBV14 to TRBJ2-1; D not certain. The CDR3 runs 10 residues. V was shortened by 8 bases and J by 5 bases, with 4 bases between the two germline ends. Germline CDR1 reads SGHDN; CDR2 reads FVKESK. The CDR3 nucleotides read TGTGCCAGCGGCAACAATGAGCAGTTCTTC. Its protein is CASGNNEQFF.

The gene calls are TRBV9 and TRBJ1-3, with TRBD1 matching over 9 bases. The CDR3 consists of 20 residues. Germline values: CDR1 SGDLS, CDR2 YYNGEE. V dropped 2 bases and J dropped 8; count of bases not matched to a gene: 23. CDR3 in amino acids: CASSVGMGQGGEELLYTIYF. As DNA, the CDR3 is TGTGCCAGCAGCGTGGGAATGGGACAGGGTGGGGAAGAACTTTTATACACCATATATTTT. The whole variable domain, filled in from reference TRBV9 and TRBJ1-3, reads DSGVTQTPKHLITATGQRVTLRCSPRSGDLSVYWYQQSLDQGLQFLIQYYNGEERAKGNILERFSAQQFPDLHSELNLSSLELGDSALYFCASSVGMGQGGEELLYTIYFGEGSWLTVV.

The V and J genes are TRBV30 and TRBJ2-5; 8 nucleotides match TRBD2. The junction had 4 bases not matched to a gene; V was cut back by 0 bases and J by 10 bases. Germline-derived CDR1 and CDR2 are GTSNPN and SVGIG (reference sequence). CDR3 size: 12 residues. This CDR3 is CAWSVAGGHQYF. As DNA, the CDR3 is TGTGCCTGGAGTGTGGCGGGGGGCCACCAGTACTTC.

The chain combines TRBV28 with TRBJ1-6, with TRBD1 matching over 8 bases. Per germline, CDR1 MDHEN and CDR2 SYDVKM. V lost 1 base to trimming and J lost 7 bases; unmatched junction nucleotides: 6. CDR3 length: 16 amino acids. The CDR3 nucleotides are TGTGCCAGCAGTTTATCTCAGGGGGCGAGGAATTCACCCCTCCACTTT. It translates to CASSLSQGARNSPLHF.